This entry concerns a single T cell receptor beta chain. No antigen is known for it. This sample was taken from a study of T cell repertoires and HLA-DP antigens. Germline CDR1 and CDR2: SGHVS and FQNEAQ. Trimming took 2 bases from V and 6 from J; bases not matched to a gene: 6. The CDR3 spans 14 residues. CD4+ T cells, purified by negative selection, averaged roughly 98% purity. Pre-culture CD4+ samples were sequenced deeply, targeting roughly 200,000 T cell genomes. Clones were sequenced by immunoSEQ multiplex PCR, and TCRdb holds only the in-frame ones, with some missing. The data contain roughly 73,000 clones, roughly 75% of them singletons.

Sequenced input: CD4+ T cells from PBMCs. This chain uses TRBV7-8 with TRBJ2-7, with 8 positions matching TRBD1. This clonotype originated in a man aged 60 to 69 in good health and CMV-seronegative. CDR3 region: CASSLRQGASEQYF. The CDR3 region has the DNA TGTGCCAGCAGCTTAAGGCAGGGGGCAAGCGAGCAGTACTTC.